Below are 7 T cell receptor beta chains sequenced from a single sample in a study of T cells in Graves' hyperthyroidism and ophthalmopathy. Amplification of TCR beta CDR3 regions was performed using RNA transcripts as template. The study used the HTBI primer set for a first-round RT-PCR of the TCR CDR3. One entry per CDR3 protein results from TCRdb running MiXCR on the multiplex PCR reads. The repertoire includes more than 550,000 distinct CDR3 sequences, over 15% of them detected once, and approximately 15% sits in the top ten. Source material: blood. All receptors come from a woman aged 50 to 60 with Graves' hyperthyroidism that later progressed to Graves' ophthalmopathy.

This clonotype has ten or more counts. J is TRBJ1-2 and V is TRBV7-6; TRBD1 aligns across 7 bases. This CDR3 has 14 residues. CDR1 SGHVS and CDR2 FNYEAQ come from the germline V gene. The V and J ends lost 1 base and 6 bases, in that order; junction bases with no gene match: 5. Written as DNA, the CDR3 is TGTGCCAGCAGCTTAGGAGGGGGCTCGGATGGCTACACCTTC. Protein: CASSLGGGSDGYTF.

This clonotype was observed at least ten times. The V and J genes are TRBV2 and TRBJ2-1; TRBD2 aligns across 14 bases. The germline gives CDR1 SNHLY, CDR2 FYNNEI. This CDR3 is built from 14 residues. Germline trimming cut 6 bases from V and 9 bases from J; bases unmatched to any gene: 4. The CDR3 coding sequence is TGTGCCAGCAGACAGGGGACTAGCGGGGGTGAGCAGTTCTTC. As protein: CASRQGTSGGEQFF.

In this sample, this clonotype turned up a few times. The junction departs from germline at one end; a sequencing error may be responsible. The genes are TRBV6-6 and TRBJ1-2, with D possibly being TRBD1 (5 bases). The germline V gene has CDR1 MNHNY and CDR2 SVGAGI (reference sequence). The CDR3 totals 15 residues. The CDR3 region is CASSYPRGQGDGHTF. The CDR3 DNA is TGTGCCAGCAGTTACCCGAGAGGGCAGGGCGATGGCCACACCTTC.

Many counts were recorded for this clonotype. The rearrangement uses TRBV6-2 or TRBV6-3 and TRBJ2-3; the match to TRBD2 covers 9 bases. The germline CDR1 and CDR2 sequences are MNHEY and SVGEGT. The ends lost 3 bases at V and 1 base at J; junction bases unmatched: 11. This CDR3 comprises 18 residues. The CDR3 DNA reads as TGTGCCAGCAGTTATTCTTCGTGGACTAGCGAAGGCACAGATACGCAGTATTTT. Residues: CASSYSSWTSEGTDTQYF.

J is TRBJ2-1 and V is TRBV5-1; weak D call: TRBD2 (7 bases). The length of the CDR3 is 18 residues. Germline assignment: CDR1 SGHRS and CDR2 YFSETQ. The V gene lost 2 bases and the J gene lost 4 bases, with 22 bases spanning the gap. CDR3: CASSFNSAGAATYNEQFF. CDR3 DNA: TGCGCCAGCAGCTTTAATTCTGCGGGGGCCGCGACGTACAATGAGCAGTTCTTC.

This clonotype was counted at least ten times. J is TRBJ1-4 and V is TRBV7-9; D not certain. V was cut by 5 bases and J by 0 bases, with 13 bases left in between. CDR3 length equals 16 residues. Germline CDR1 is SEHNR and CDR2 is FQNEAQ (reference sequence). The CDR3 DNA reads TGTGCCAGCAGCCAAATGGACGGGACAACTAATGAAAAACTGTTTTTT. Translated: CASSQMDGTTNEKLFF. Supplemented by reference TRBV7-9 and TRBJ1-4, the full variable domain reads DTGVSQNPRHKITKRGQNVTFRCDPISEHNRLYWYRQTLGQGPEFLTYFQNEAQLEKSRLLSDRFSAERPKGSFSTLEIQRTEQGDSAMYLCASSQMDGTTNEKLFFGSGTQLSVL.

The genes are TRBV27 and TRBJ2-2; D perhaps matches TRBD1 (5 bases). This CDR3 region has 16 residues. Trimming stripped 5 bases from V and 3 bases from J, with 16 bases between. Germline CDR1 and CDR2: MNHEY and SMNVEV (reference sequence). The CDR3 is CASSLQGWDDTGELFF. The CDR3 nucleotides read TGTGCCAGCAGTCTTCAGGGTTGGGATGACACCGGGGAGCTGTTTTTT.